The following is a T cell receptor (beta chain) sequence with its context. What it recognizes is unknown. This table comes from immunoSEQ multiplex PCR, and its TCRdb copy is limited to in-frame clones, with some not included. This table has roughly 120,000 clones, 80% to 85% appearing once. Trimming took 6 bases from V and 8 from J, leaving 13 bases between them. Looked up from germline, CDR1 is MNHNS and CDR2 is SASEGT. This CDR3 is 12 amino acids long. This entry belongs to a study of radiation and T cells in renal cell carcinoma. Study-level points and caveats: In blood, top tumor clones expanded by 2 weeks, shrinking by 4. Baseline intratumoral clonotype presence is unknown without pretreatment biopsies.

Stated time point: baseline pretreatment blood. This sample's treatment: 15 Gy SBRT to primary tumor, nephrectomy 4 weeks later. The tumor was a clear cell renal cell carcinoma. The chain couples TRBV6-1 to TRBJ1-1; D gene uncertain. This receptor was taken from a woman aged 55 to 70 with renal cell carcinoma. The sequenced sample was blood, obtained from a patient whose treatment included radiotherapy and nephrectomy. The CDR3, as DNA: TGTGCCAGCAGCGTTAACAGCTTAGAAGCTTTCTTT. This encodes CASSVNSLEAFF.